The entry below describes one TCR beta chain. Its matching antigen is unknown. The table came from immunoSEQ multiplex PCR; TCRdb's copy has only in-frame clones and leaves some out. The sample has tens of thousands of clones; approximately 81% are singletons. The record originates from a study of T cells in localized non-small cell lung cancer. Study-level results: The study detected a median approximately 55 of the top 100 tumor clones in adjacent lung.

This CDR3 comprises 14 residues. In germline, CDR1 is MNHEY, CDR2 SMNVEV (reference sequence). V trimming: 6 bases; J trimming: 4 bases; junction bases outside the gene matches: 4. The sequenced sample was PBMCs, obtained before any cancer treatment. This chain links TRBV27 with TRBJ2-1, with TRBD2 identical over 9 bases. This sequence originates from a woman aged 35-75 years with stage II squamous cell lung carcinoma. The CDR3 DNA reads as TGTGCCAGCAGCGAGACTAGCGGATACAATGAGCAGTTCTTC. Residues: CASSETSGYNEQFF.